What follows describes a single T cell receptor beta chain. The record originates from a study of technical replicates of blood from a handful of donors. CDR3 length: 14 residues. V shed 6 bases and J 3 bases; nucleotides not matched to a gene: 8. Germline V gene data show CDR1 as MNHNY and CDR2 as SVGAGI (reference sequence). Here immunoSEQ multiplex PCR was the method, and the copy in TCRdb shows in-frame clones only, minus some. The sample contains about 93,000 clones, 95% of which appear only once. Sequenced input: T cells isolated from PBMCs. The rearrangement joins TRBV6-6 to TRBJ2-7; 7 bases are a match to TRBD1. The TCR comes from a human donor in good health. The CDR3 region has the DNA TGTGCCAGCAGCACGAAACGGGACAGCTACGAGCAGTACTTC. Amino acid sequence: CASSTKRDSYEQYF.